This is a list of T cell receptor beta chains from one sample in a study of CD4+ T cells in melanoma. Sequencing used immunoSEQ multiplex PCR; TCRdb keeps in-frame clones, though not all of them. The sample lists roughly 50,000 clones, 75% to 90% occurring once. Sequencing input: peripheral blood. The origin of the receptors is a human donor with melanoma. Each CDR3 is given with its conserved first and last residue. Fields, in order: V gene, J gene, CDR3 protein.

TRBV7-8,TRBJ2-3,CASSLTPSTDTQYF
TRBV30,TRBJ1-2,CAWSVLREGYTF
TRBV6-5,TRBJ1-5,CASRKSGSNQPQHF
TRBV10-1,TRBJ2-7,CASSESPGHEQYF
TRBV5-5,TRBJ2-7,CASSLAAVGEQYF
TRBV5-1,TRBJ1-1,CASSWQGMNTEAFF
TRBV5-4,TRBJ2-3,CASSFFRGSNTDTQYF
TRBV27,TRBJ2-7,CASSLGASYEQYF
TRBV9,TRBJ1-3,CATTDLQGNTIYF
TRBV30,TRBJ1-3,CALQQGLSGNTIYF
TRBV7-9,TRBJ1-2,CASSHRRPTGWIYGYTF
TRBV7-3,TRBJ2-7,CASSPDAGGEQYF
TRBV19,TRBJ2-1,CASSAAGTGNYNEQFF
TRBV5-1,TRBJ2-3,CASSGPGQGNYPDTQYF
TRBV4-1,TRBJ2-5,CASSRLEQETQYF
TRBV11-2,TRBJ1-1,CASSLVLGNTEAFF
TRBV10-3,TRBJ2-1,CAISESWRGEHNEQFF
TRBV4-2,TRBJ1-5,CASSQDAGTPQHF
TRBV7-3,TRBJ1-5,CASSLGNVGQPQHF
TRBV5-1,TRBJ1-1,CASSSGMNTEAFF
TRBV30,TRBJ1-2,CAWSVQGARGYTF
TRBV18,TRBJ1-6,CASSPGGSDWALHF
TRBV29-1,.,CSATGTGWNEQYF
TRBV5-8,TRBJ2-3,CASSTGQGADTQYF
TRBV7-7,.,CASSRGTGNEQYF
TRBV5-6,TRBJ1-2,CASSPGQGQGYTF
TRBV27,TRBJ2-7,CASSSTTIWGPYEQYF
TRBV30,TRBJ1-6,CAWESNSPLHF
TRBV2,TRBJ2-1,CASRAQGNEQFF
TRBV27,TRBJ2-2,CASSLNGLAGVGLFF
TRBV9,TRBJ2-3,CASSATDTQYF
TRBV6-5,TRBJ2-1,CASSRSQGGNEQFF
TRBV5-1,TRBJ2-1,CASSGTGAWNEQFF
TRBV5-1,TRBJ2-7,CASSLLTGPYEQYF
TRBV5-1,TRBJ1-2,CASSFSDRGEYGYTF
TRBV2,TRBJ2-2,CASSLGGRRARRLFF
TRBV5-4,TRBJ2-4,CASSLGGGENIQYF
TRBV18,TRBJ1-1,CASSSKAGGTEAFF
TRBV20-1,TRBJ2-5,CSGDIQETQYF
TRBV5-1,TRBJ1-3,CASSVNQGNTIYF
TRBV28,TRBJ2-2,CASSETGRPGELFF
TRBV7-3,TRBJ2-5,CASSLGQGETQYF
TRBV6-1,TRBJ1-1,CASSGTGSNTEAFF
TRBV7-9,TRBJ2-2,CANRGAGELFF
TRBV7-6,TRBJ2-7,CASSLDRGTYEQYF
TRBV19,TRBJ1-1,CASSYRGMNTEAFF
TRBV19,TRBJ2-1,CASSIPQGAYNEQFF
TRBV7-3,TRBJ1-1,CASSLSGYGNTEAFF
TRBV4-3,TRBJ2-1,CASSKRQGGSYNEQFF
TRBV5-1,TRBJ2-6,CASSLRPTSGANVLTF
TRBV5-1,TRBJ2-1,CASSYAENEQFF
TRBV18,TRBJ1-5,CASSPGQGQPQHF